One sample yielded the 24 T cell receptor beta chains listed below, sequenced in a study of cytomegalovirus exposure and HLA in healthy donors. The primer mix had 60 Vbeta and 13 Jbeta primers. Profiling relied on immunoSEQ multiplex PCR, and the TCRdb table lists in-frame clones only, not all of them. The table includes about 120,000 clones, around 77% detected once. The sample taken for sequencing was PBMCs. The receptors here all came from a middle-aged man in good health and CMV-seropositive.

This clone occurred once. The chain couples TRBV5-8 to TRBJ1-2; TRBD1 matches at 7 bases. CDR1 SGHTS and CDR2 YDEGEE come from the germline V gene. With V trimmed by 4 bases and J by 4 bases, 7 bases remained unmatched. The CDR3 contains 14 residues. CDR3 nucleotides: TGTGCCAGCAGCCCCAGGGGGAACACCTATGGCTACACCTTC. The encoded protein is CASSPRGNTYGYTF.

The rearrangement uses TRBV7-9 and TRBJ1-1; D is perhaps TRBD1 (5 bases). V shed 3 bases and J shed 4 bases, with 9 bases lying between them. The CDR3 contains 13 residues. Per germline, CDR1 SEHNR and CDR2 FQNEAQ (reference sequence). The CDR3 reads CASSLMGGTEAFF. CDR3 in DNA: TGTGCCAGCAGCTTGATGGGGGGCACTGAAGCTTTCTTT.

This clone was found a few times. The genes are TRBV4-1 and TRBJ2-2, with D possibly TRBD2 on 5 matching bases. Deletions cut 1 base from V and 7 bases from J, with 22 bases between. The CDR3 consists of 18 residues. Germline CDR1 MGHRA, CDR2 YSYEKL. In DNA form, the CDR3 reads TGCGCCAGCAGCCAAGTGTCTACAAGGGCCGGAGGTGGCGGGGAGCTGTTTTTT. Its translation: CASSQVSTRAGGGGELFF.

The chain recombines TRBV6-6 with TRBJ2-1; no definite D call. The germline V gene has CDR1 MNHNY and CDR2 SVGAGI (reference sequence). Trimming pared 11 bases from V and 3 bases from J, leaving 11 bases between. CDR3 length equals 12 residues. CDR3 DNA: TGTGCCGCAGGTCAACTCTACAATGAGCAGTTCTTC. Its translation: CAAGQLYNEQFF.

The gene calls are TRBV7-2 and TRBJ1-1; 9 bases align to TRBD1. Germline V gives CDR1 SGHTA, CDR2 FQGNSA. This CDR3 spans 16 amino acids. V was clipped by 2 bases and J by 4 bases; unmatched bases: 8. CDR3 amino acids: CASSLTMGQGFTEAFF. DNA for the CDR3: TGTGCCAGCAGCTTAACGATGGGACAGGGTTTCACTGAAGCTTTCTTT.

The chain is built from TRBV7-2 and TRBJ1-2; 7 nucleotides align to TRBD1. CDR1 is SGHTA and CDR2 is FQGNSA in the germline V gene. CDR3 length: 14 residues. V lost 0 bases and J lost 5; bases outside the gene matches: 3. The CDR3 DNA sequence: TGTGCCAGCAGCTTAGCCCTACAGGGGTATGGCTACACCTTC. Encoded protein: CASSLALQGYGYTF.

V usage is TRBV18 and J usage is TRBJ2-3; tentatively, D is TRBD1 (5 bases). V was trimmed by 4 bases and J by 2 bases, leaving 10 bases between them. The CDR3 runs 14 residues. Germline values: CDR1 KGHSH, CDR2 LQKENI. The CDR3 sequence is CASSLDSTTDTQYF. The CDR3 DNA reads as TGTGCCAGCTCACTAGACAGCACCACAGATACGCAGTATTTT.

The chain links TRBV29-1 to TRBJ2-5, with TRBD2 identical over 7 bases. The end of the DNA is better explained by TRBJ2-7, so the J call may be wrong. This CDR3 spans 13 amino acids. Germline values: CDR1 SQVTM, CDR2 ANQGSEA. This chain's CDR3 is CSVDGGSIYEQYF. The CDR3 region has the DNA TGCAGCGTTGACGGGGGGAGCATCTACGAGCAGTACTTC.

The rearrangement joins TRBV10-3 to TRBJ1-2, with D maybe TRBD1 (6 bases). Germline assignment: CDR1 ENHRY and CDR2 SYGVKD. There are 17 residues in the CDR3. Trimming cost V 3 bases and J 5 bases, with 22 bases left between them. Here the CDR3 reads CAISDSRQEALAYGYTF. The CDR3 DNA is TGTGCCATCAGTGACTCTAGACAGGAGGCTTTGGCTTATGGCTACACCTTC.

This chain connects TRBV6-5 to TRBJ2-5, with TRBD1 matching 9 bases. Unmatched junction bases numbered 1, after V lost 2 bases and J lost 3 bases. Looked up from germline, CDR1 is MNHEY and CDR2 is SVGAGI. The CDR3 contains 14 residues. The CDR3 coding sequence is TGTGCCAGCAGTTACGGGACAGGGAAAGAGACCCAGTACTTC. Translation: CASSYGTGKETQYF.

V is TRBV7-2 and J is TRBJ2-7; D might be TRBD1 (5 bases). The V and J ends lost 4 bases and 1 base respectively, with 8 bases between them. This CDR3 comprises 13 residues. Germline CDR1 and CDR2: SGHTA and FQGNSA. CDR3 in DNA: TGTGCCAGCAGCTCTGACAGTTCCTACGAGCAGTACTTC. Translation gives CASSSDSSYEQYF.

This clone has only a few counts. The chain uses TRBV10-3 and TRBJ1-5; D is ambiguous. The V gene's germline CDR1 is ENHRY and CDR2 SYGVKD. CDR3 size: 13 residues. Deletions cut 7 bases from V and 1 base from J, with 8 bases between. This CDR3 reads CAINSGSNQPQHF. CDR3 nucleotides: TGTGCCATCAATTCGGGGAGCAATCAGCCCCAGCATTTT.

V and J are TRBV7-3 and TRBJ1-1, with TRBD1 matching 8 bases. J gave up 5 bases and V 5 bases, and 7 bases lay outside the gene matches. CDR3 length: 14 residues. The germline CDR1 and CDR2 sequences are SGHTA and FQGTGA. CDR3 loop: CASSVRQGSTEAFF. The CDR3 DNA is TGTGCCAGCAGCGTCAGACAGGGGTCGACTGAAGCTTTCTTT.

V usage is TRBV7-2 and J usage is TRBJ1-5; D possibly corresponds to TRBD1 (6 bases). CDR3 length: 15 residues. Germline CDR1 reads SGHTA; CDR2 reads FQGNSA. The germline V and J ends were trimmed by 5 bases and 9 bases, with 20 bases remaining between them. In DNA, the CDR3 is TGTGCCAGCAGCCCGCAGGGGTCTCCCCTGTCGCCCCAGCATTTT. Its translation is CASSPQGSPLSPQHF.

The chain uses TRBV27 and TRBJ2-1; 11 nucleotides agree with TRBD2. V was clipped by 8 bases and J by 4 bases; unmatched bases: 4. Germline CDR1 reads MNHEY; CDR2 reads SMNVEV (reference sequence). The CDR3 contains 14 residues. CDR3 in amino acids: CASYRLAGYNEQFF. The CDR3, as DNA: TGTGCCAGCTATAGACTAGCGGGGTACAATGAGCAGTTCTTC.

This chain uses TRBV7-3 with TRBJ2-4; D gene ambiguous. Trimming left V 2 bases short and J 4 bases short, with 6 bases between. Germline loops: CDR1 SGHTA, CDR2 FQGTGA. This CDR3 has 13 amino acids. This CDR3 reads CASSLDNKNIQYF. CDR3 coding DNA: TGTGCCAGCAGCTTAGACAATAAAAACATTCAGTACTTC.

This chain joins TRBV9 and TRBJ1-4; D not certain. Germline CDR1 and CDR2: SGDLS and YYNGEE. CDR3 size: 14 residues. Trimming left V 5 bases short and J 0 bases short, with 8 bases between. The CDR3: CASSTGATNEKLFF. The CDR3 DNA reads TGTGCCAGCAGTACGGGTGCAACTAATGAAAAACTGTTTTTT.

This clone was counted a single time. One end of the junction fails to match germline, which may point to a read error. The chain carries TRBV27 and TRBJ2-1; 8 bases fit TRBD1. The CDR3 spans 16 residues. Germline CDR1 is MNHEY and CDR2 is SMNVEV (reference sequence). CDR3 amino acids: CASILRLQGVDDEQFF. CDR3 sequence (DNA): TGTGCCAGCATTTTACGACTACAGGGGGTTGACGATGAGCAGTTCTTC.

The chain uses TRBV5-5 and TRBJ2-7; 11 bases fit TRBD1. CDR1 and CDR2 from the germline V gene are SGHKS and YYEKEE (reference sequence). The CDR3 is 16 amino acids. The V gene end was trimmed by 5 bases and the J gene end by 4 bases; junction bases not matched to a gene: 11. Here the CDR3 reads CASSRPGQGVPYEQYF. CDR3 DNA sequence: TGTGCCAGCAGTCGGCCGGGACAGGGGGTGCCTTACGAGCAGTACTTC.

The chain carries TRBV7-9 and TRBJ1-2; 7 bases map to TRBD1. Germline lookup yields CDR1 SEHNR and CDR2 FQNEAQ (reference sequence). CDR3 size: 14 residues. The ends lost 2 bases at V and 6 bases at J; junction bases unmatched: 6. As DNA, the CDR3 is TGTGCCAGCAGCTTAAGACAGGGTCTGGATGGCTACACCTTC. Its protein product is CASSLRQGLDGYTF.

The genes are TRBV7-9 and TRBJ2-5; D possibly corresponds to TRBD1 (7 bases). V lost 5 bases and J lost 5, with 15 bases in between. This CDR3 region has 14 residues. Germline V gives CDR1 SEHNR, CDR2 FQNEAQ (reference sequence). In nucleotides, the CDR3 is TGTGCCAGCAGCCAGGGGGGATGGGAGGAGACCCAGTACTTC. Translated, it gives CASSQGGWEETQYF.

The CDR3 coding sequence is TGTGCCAGCAGCACCGGACGGAGCGGCATTCAGTACTTC. This codes for CASSTGRSGIQYF. V is TRBV11-3 and J is TRBJ2-4, with TRBD2 as a possible D gene (5 bases). The CDR3 loop spans 13 amino acids. CDR1 and CDR2 (germline): SGHNT, YENEEA. Trimming removed 5 bases from V and 9 bases from J, with 14 bases in between.

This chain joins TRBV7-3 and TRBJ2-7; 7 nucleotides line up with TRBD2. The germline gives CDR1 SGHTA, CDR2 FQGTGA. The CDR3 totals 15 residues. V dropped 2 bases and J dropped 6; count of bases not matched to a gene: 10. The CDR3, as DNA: TGTGCCAGCAGCTTAGCCCTGGGGAGGGAGGCCGAGCAGTACTTC. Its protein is CASSLALGREAEQYF.

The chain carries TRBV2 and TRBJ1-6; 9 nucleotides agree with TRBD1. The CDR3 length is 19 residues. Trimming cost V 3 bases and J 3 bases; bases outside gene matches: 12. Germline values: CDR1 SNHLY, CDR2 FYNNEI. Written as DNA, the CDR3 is TGTGCCAGCAGTGATGAACGGACAGGGGAATATCTCTATAATTCACCCCTCCACTTT. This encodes CASSDERTGEYLYNSPLHF.